This paragraph covers one T cell receptor beta chain sequence. V gave up 0 bases and J gave up 0 bases, with 12 bases separating them. The CDR3 contains 17 residues. CDR1 SGHTA and CDR2 FQGNSA come from the germline V gene. This sample stems from a study of OX40 agonist ivuxolimab in advanced cancers. Clones were read by immunoSEQ multiplex PCR, and TCRdb kept only the in-frame ones, dropping some. The sample consists of 70,000 to 100,000 clones, roughly 90% of them appearing once. This sequence joins TRBV7-2 and TRBJ2-1; D unclear. The sequencing used CD4+ or CD8+ T cells sorted from blood, collected in a trial of the OX40 agonist ivuxolimab. This receptor was identified in an adult with an advanced solid tumor such as melanoma, head and neck, liver or kidney cancer. The CDR3 nucleotides read TGTGCCAGCAGCTTAGCGGGCGCGGCAAGCTCCTACAATGAGCAGTTCTTC. It codes for CASSLAGAASSYNEQFF.